The clone carrying this T cell receptor (beta chain) was counted a single time. This PCR relied on a set of 60 Vbeta primers and 13 Jbeta primers. Using immunoSEQ multiplex PCR, the repertoire was profiled, and TCRdb retains in-frame clones only, with some absent. The data contain approximately 120,000 clones, around 73% of them singletons. These data are taken from a study of cytomegalovirus exposure and HLA in healthy donors. As for the study in general: In a previous analysis, around 120 million unique TCR beta sequences were found from some 200 million T cells.

V was clipped by 0 bases and J by 1 base; unmatched bases: 4. The germline CDR1 and CDR2 sequences are SGHTA and FQGNSA. There are 16 residues in the CDR3. The sample consisted of PBMCs. This chain joins TRBV7-2 and TRBJ2-3, with 7 bases lining up with TRBD2. This TCR was recovered from a man aged 40-50 years in good health and CMV-seronegative. The CDR3 protein is CASSLASLAGTDTQYF. CDR3 coding DNA: TGTGCCAGCAGCTTAGCGAGTCTAGCGGGCACAGATACGCAGTATTTT.